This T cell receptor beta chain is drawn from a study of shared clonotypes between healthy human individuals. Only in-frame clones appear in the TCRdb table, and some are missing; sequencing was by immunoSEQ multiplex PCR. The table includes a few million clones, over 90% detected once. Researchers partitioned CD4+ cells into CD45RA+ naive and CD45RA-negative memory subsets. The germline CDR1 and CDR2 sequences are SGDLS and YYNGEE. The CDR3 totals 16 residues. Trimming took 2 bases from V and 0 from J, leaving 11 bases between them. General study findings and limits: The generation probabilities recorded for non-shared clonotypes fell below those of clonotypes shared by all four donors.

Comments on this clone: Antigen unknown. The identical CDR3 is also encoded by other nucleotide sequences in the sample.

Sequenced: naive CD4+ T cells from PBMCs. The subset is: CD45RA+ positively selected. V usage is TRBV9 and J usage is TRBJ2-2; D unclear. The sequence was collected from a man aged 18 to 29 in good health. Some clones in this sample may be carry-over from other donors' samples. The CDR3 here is CASSVGGLANTGELFF. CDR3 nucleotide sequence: TGTGCCAGCAGCGTGGGCGGCTTAGCGAACACCGGGGAGCTGTTTTTT.